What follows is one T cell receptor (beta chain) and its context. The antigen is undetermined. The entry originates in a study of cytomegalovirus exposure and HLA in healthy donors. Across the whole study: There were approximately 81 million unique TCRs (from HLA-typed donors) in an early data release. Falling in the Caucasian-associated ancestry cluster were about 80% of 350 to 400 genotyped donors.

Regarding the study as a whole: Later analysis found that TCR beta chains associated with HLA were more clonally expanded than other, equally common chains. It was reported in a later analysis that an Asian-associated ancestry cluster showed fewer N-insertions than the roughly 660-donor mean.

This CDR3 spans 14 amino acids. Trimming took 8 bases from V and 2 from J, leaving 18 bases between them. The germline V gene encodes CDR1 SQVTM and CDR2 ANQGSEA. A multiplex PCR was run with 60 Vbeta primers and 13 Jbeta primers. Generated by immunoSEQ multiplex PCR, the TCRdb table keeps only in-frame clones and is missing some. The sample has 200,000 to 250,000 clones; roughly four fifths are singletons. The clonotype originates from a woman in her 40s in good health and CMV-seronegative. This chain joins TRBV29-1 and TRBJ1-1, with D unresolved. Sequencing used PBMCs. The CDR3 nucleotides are TGCAGCTCCCAGGTACGGGGAGTTAACACTGAAGCTTTCTTT. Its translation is CSSQVRGVNTEAFF.